The 13 T cell receptor beta chains listed next were all sequenced from one sample in a study of PD-1 blockade in classical Hodgkin lymphoma. Measured with immunoSEQ multiplex PCR; TCRdb has only the in-frame clones, and not every one. Of about 90,000 clones in the sample, 85% to 90% were seen once. All the patients suffered relapse after autologous stem cell transplantation, and brentuximab vedotin exposure differed. Source: peripheral blood mononuclear cells (PBMCs), taken before the second cycle of nivolumab. The receptors stem from a human donor with classical Hodgkin lymphoma.

This clone was observed once. V is TRBV19 and J is TRBJ1-1; D ambiguous. Trimming left V 7 bases short and J 3 bases short, with 6 bases between. Germline V gene data show CDR1 as LNHDA and CDR2 as SQIVND (reference sequence). The CDR3 is made up of 11 amino acids. The CDR3 reads CASTADTEAFF. In DNA form, the CDR3 reads TGTGCCAGTACTGCAGACACTGAAGCTTTCTTT.

Concerning this clone itself: Compared with germline, one end of the junction differs, possibly owing to a read error. CDR3 in DNA: TGTGCCAGCAGCATCGGTCAACCCGCACAGAAGGACTTC. This gives the protein CASSIGQPAQKDF. V usage is TRBV13 and J usage is TRBJ2-4; D ambiguous. Germline V gives CDR1 PRHDT, CDR2 FYEKMQ (reference sequence). CDR3 length equals 13 residues.

This clone was seen a single time. The gene calls are TRBV5-6 and TRBJ2-5, with D tentatively TRBD2 (5 bases). CDR3 length equals 12 residues. CDR1 is SGHDT, CDR2 YYEEEE, per germline. V dropped 1 base and J dropped 7 bases, with 8 bases sitting between them. This chain's CDR3 is CASSLPGRTQYF. CDR3 nucleotides: TGTGCCAGCAGCTTGCCGGGGAGGACCCAGTACTTC. The variable domain in full, completed from reference TRBV5-6 and TRBJ2-5, reads DAGVTQSPTHLIKTRGQQVTLRCSPKSGHDTVSWYQQALGQGPQFIFQYYEEEERQRGNFPDRFSGHQFPNYSSELNVNALLLGDSALYLCASSLPGRTQYFGPGTRLLVL.

The chain uses TRBV6-6 and TRBJ2-3; D might be TRBD2 (6 bases). The germline V gene encodes CDR1 MNHNY and CDR2 SVGAGI (reference sequence). Deletions cut 2 bases from V and 4 bases from J, with 10 bases between. The CDR3 is made up of 14 amino acids. The DNA of the CDR3 is TGTGCCAGCAGTTACGGGGGGTACGCAGATACGCAGTATTTT. Amino acid sequence: CASSYGGYADTQYF.

The rearrangement links TRBV7-8 to TRBJ1-1, with D unclear. V shed 5 bases and J shed 10 bases, with 17 bases lying between them. This CDR3 is 13 amino acids long. Germline assignment: CDR1 SGHVS and CDR2 FQNEAQ. The CDR3 DNA sequence: TGTGCCAGCAGCCTTAGCGAAGGAGGTTCAGCTTTCTTT. This translates into CASSLSEGGSAFF.

The chain is built from TRBV2 and TRBJ2-5; no firm D call. Looked up from germline, CDR1 is SNHLY and CDR2 is FYNNEI. This CDR3 is built from 15 residues. Trimming shortened V by 0 bases and J by 2 bases, and 10 bases separated the two germline ends. CDR3 amino acids: CASSEALGTQETQYF. CDR3 DNA sequence: TGTGCCAGCAGTGAAGCCTTGGGCACACAAGAGACCCAGTACTTC. The full variable domain, its missing parts supplied by reference TRBV2 and TRBJ2-5, is EPEVTQTPSHQVTQMGQEVILRCVPISNHLYFYWYRQILGQKVEFLVSFYNNEISEKSEIFDDQFSVERPDGSNFTLKIRSTKLEDSAMYFCASSEALGTQETQYFGPGTRLLVL.

The chain combines TRBV27 with TRBJ2-1; D unresolved. This CDR3 contains 15 residues. Germline-derived CDR1 and CDR2 are MNHEY and SMNVEV (reference sequence). V was trimmed by 5 bases and J by 5 bases, leaving 16 bases between them. Here the CDR3 DNA reads TGTGCCAGCAGTCACTCACGAGTGGGTAACAATGAGCAGTTCTTC. Its translation: CASSHSRVGNNEQFF.

This chain connects TRBV27 to TRBJ2-5; D uncertain. Germline CDR1 reads MNHEY; CDR2 reads SMNVEV (reference sequence). The V end lost 10 bases, the J end lost 10 bases, and 7 bases lay between the germline ends. The CDR3 consists of 8 residues. The CDR3, as DNA: TGTGCCATCTATGACCAGTACTTC. Translating it yields CAIYDQYF.

The gene calls are TRBV5-1 and TRBJ2-1, with D tentatively TRBD1 (6 bases). With 0 bases removed from V and 3 bases from J, the gap between germline ends came to 7 bases. The V gene's germline CDR1 is SGHRS and CDR2 YFSETQ. The CDR3 totals 14 residues. In DNA, the CDR3 is TGCGCCAGCAGCTTGGGGGGACACTACAATGAGCAGTTCTTC. It codes for CASSLGGHYNEQFF.

The rearrangement links TRBV5-4 to TRBJ2-7; TRBD2 agrees at 7 bases. The V segment lost 0 bases and the J segment 4 bases; nucleotides outside the gene matches: 10. Germline assignment: CDR1 SGHNT and CDR2 YYREEE (reference sequence). CDR3 size: 16 residues. The CDR3 sequence: CASSLGGTNTPYEQYF. The CDR3 DNA reads as TGTGCCAGCAGCTTGGGCGGGACTAACACTCCGTACGAGCAGTACTTC.

This clone was picked up one time. The V and J genes are TRBV10-3 and TRBJ2-7; 9 bases match TRBD2. The CDR3 length is 14 residues. The germline CDR1 and CDR2 sequences are ENHRY and SYGVKD. V shed 9 bases and J 0 bases; nucleotides not matched to a gene: 6. CDR3: CAMASGASSYEQYF. The CDR3 bases are TGTGCCATGGCTAGCGGGGCCTCCTCCTACGAGCAGTACTTC.

This chain uses TRBV28 with TRBJ2-7, with TRBD2 matching over 10 bases. Unmatched junction bases numbered 5, after V lost 3 bases and J lost 6 bases. In germline, CDR1 is MDHEN, CDR2 SYDVKM. The CDR3 consists of 14 residues. The CDR3 is CASSFLAGVGEQYF. CDR3 coding DNA: TGTGCCAGCAGTTTTCTAGCGGGAGTCGGCGAGCAGTACTTC.

A few counts support this clone. This chain uses TRBV28 with TRBJ1-3; D gene uncertain. CDR3 length: 14 amino acids. Germline V lookup: CDR1 MDHEN, CDR2 SYDVKM. Trimming left V 5 bases short and J 2 bases short, with 10 bases between. The CDR3 here is CASSVGGTGNTIYF. In DNA, the CDR3 is TGTGCCAGCAGTGTTGGTGGGACTGGAAACACCATATATTTT.